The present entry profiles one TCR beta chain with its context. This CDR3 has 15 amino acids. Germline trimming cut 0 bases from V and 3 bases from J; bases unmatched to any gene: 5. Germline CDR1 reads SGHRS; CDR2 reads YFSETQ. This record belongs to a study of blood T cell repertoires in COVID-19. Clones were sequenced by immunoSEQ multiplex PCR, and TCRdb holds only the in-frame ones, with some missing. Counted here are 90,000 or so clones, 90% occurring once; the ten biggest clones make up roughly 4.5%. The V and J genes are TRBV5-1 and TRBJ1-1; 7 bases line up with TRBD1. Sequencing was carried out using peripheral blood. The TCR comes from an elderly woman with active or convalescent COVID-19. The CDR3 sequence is CASSLAEGADTEAFF. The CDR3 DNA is TGCGCCAGCAGCTTGGCCGAGGGGGCGGACACTGAAGCTTTCTTT. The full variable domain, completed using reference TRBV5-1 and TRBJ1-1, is KAGVTQTPRYLIKTRGQQVTLSCSPISGHRSVSWYQQTPGQGLQFLFEYFSETQRNKGNFPGRFSGRQFSNSRSEMNVSTLELGDSALYLCASSLAEGADTEAFFGQGTRLTVV.